This TCR beta chain is from a study of shared clonotypes between healthy human individuals. Findings and limits, study-wide: Blood alone was sampled, and tissue repertoires likely differ.

The CDR3 covers 16 residues. After removal of 5 bases from V and 8 bases from J, the junction contained 10 bases not matched to a gene. The germline V gene encodes CDR1 SGHAT and CDR2 FQDESV (reference sequence). Concerning this clone itself: Antigen specificity is unknown.

Each subset's genomic DNA was split evenly across several immunoSEQ plates. The repertoire was sequenced with immunoSEQ multiplex PCR; TCRdb's copy has only in-frame clones and lacks some. The table has some 790,000 clones, around 77% seen once. The chain uses TRBV11-1 and TRBJ2-1; TRBD2 aligns across 12 bases. Sequenced sample: memory CD4+ T cells sorted from blood. Subset reported: CD45RA-negative fraction. This clonotype originated in a woman in her 30s in good health. CDR3 in DNA: TGTGCCAGCAGCCAAAGCCTAGCGGGAGGGCAGGATGAGCAGTTCTTC. Translating it yields CASSQSLAGGQDEQFF.